This T cell receptor beta chain stems from a study of cytomegalovirus exposure and HLA in healthy donors. Findings and caveats of the study: Earlier analysis looked at TCR beta V segments, and most were productive about 90% or about 30% of the time. CMV serostatus stood as the only immune exposure information on hand.

Germline lookup yields CDR1 SGHTS and CDR2 YDEGEE. The V end lost 6 bases, the J end lost 2 bases, and 11 bases lay between the germline ends. The CDR3 runs 13 residues. Remarks on this clone: Its antigen is unknown.

The study ran its PCR with 60 Vbeta and 13 Jbeta primers. Produced via immunoSEQ multiplex PCR; TCRdb's table is partial and in-frame only. Of 120,000 to 150,000 clones listed, roughly 79% are singletons. This rearrangement joins TRBV5-8 to TRBJ1-2; the D is unclear. The sequence derives from a woman aged 40 to 50 in good health and CMV-seronegative. The sequenced sample consisted of PBMCs. CDR3 DNA: TGTGCCAGCATTTTTAATCCGAACTATGGCTACACCTTC. This encodes CASIFNPNYGYTF.